This record looks at one T cell receptor beta chain sequence and its context. Its antigen is not identified. These data come from a study of T cells after yellow fever vaccination. Broader study findings: Contamination by abundant bulk-population clonotypes could be present in FACS-sorted repertoires. It was the secondary response that reached its peak faster, day 5 versus 15, but it was weaker. Reappearance after the booster was seen for most primary-vaccination clones, at more than 95% CD4 and around 88% CD8.

Template switching with 5'RACE generated the TCR cDNA and added a universal primer site and UMIs. From the 5' RACE reads, TCRdb called clonotypes with MiXCR, one entry per CDR3 protein. The repertoire holds 140,000 to 150,000 distinct CDR3 sequences, with 5% to 8% as singletons. Material: CD4+ T cells sorted from PBMCs, obtained 10 days after the yellow fever booster vaccination. The origin of this receptor is a man aged 30 to 45 who received the YFV17D yellow fever vaccine.

The CDR3 sequence is CASSYRSGRFDREQYF. The DNA for the CDR3 is TGTGCCAGCAGTTACCGGAGCGGGAGGTTCGACCGCGAGCAGTACTTC. The chain has TRBV6-2 or TRBV6-3 and TRBJ2-7; TRBD2 agrees at 9 bases. This CDR3 region has 16 residues. Germline V CDR1 and CDR2: MNHEY, SVGEGT. V was pared by 2 bases and J by 6 bases, with 11 bases of the junction left unmatched.